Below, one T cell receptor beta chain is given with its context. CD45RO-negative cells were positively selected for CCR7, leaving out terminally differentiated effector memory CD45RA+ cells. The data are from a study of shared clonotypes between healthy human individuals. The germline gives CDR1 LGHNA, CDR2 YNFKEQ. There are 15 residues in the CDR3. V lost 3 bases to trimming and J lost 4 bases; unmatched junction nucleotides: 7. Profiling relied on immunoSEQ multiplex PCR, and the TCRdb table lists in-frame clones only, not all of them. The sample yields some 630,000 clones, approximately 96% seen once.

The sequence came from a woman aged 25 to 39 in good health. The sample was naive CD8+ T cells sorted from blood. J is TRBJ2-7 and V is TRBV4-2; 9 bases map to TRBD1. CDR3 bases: TGTGCCAGCAGCCAGCGGGGACAGGGCTCATACGAGCAGTACTTC. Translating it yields CASSQRGQGSYEQYF.